The sequence of this T cell receptor (beta chain) was determined in a study of regulatory T cells in long-lasting Graves disease. Study outcomes and limitations: TRBV28, TRBJ1-2 and TRBJ2-5 were favored in persistent disease. It is possible that accuracy was reduced by the small size of the sample.

This clonotype has at least ten counts. Its antigen is still unknown. Arm-PCR of CDR3 regions and iRepertoire HTBI primers were the basis on which TCR beta libraries were built. TCRdb processed the multiplex PCR reads anew with MiXCR; each CDR3 protein has one entry. The sample carries a few hundred thousand distinct CDR3 sequences, approximately 15% recorded once. Germline V gene data show CDR1 as MNHNS and CDR2 as SASEGT. Trimming removed 7 bases from V and 3 bases from J, with 16 bases in between. The CDR3 has 15 residues. Time point of the sample: newly diagnosed GD, antithyroid drugs for less than 3 months. RNA isolated from PBMCs was used to make the TCR library. These data also featured in a second study, about T cells in Graves' hyperthyroidism and ophthalmopathy.

The specimen was peripheral blood mononuclear cells (PBMCs), collected at new diagnosis, from a patient treated with antithyroid drugs. The receptor was derived from a man aged 40-49 years with Graves disease. The rearrangement uses TRBV6-1 and TRBJ1-5; tentative D call: TRBD1 (5 bases). This CDR3 reads CASKGRRTNNQPQHF. Here the CDR3 DNA reads TGTGCCAGCAAGGGACGAAGGACGAACAATCAGCCCCAGCATTTT.